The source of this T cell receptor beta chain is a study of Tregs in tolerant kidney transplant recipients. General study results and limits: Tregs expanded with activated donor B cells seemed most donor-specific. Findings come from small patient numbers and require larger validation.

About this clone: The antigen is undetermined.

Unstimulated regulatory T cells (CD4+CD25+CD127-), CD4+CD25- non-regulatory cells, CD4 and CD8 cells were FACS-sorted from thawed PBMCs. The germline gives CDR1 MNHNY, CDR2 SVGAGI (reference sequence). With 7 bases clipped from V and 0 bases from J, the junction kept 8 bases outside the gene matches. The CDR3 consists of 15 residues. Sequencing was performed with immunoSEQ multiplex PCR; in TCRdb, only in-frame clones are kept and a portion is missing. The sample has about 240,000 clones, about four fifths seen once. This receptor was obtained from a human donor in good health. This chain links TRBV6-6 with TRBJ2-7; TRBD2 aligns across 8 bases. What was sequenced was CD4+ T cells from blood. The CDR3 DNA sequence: TGTGCCAGCATTTTAACTAGCGGATCCTCCTACGAGCAGTACTTC. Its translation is CASILTSGSSYEQYF.